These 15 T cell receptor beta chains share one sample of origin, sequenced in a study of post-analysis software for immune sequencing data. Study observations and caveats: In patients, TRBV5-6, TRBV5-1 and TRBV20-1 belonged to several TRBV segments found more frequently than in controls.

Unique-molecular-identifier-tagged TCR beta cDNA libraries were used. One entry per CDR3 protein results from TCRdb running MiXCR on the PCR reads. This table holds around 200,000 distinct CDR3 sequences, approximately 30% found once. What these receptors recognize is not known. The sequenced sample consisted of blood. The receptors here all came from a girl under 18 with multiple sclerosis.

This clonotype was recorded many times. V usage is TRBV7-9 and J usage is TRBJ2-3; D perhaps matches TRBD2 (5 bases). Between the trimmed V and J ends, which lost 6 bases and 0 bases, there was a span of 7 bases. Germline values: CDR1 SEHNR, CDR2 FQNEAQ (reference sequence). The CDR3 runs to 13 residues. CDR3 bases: TGTGCCAGCAGGACTATTAGCACAGATACGCAGTATTTT. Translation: CASRTISTDTQYF.

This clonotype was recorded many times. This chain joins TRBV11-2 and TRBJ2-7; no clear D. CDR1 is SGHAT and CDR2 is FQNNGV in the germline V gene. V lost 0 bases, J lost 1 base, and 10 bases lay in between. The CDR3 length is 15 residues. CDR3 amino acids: CASSLDMPHSYEQYF. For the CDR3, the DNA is TGTGCCAGCAGCTTAGATATGCCGCATTCCTACGAGCAGTACTTC.

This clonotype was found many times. The CDR3: CASSTRTSGSIYEQYF. CDR3 bases: TGTGCCAGCAGTACCCGGACTAGCGGGAGTATCTACGAGCAGTACTTC. V and J are TRBV28 and TRBJ2-7; 13 bases fit TRBD2. V trimming: 5 bases; J trimming: 3 bases; junction bases outside the gene matches: 7. The CDR3 runs 16 residues. Germline values: CDR1 MDHEN, CDR2 SYDVKM.

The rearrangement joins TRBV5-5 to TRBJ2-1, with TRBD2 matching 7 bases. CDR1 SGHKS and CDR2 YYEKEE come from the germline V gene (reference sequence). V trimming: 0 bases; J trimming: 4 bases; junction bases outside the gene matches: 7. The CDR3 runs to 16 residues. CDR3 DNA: TGTGCCAGCAGCTTGGCCCTAGCGGCTCTATACAATGAGCAGTTCTTC. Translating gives CASSLALAALYNEQFF.

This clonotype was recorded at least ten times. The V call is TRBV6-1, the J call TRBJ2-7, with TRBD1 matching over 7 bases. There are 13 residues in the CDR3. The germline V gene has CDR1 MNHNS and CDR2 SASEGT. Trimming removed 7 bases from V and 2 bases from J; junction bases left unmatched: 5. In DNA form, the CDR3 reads TGTGCCAGCACGACAGGGTCGACCTACGAGCAGTACTTC. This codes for CASTTGSTYEQYF.

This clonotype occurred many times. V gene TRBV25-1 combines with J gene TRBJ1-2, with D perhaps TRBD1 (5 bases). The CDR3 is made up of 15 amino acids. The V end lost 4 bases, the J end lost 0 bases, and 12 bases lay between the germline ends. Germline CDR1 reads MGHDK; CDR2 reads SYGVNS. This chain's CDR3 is CASSAGGLANYGYTF. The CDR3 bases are TGTGCCAGCAGTGCCGGGGGGTTAGCTAACTATGGCTACACCTTC.

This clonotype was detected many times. The CDR3 is CASSPPGLAGGTGNEQFF. In DNA form, the CDR3 reads TGTGCCAGTAGTCCCCCGGGACTAGCGGGAGGAACTGGGAATGAGCAGTTCTTC. V and J are TRBV19 and TRBJ2-1; TRBD2 matches 15 bases. From germline, CDR1 is LNHDA and CDR2 SQIVND (reference sequence). V trimming: 5 bases; J trimming: 7 bases; junction bases outside the gene matches: 12. The CDR3 has 18 amino acids.

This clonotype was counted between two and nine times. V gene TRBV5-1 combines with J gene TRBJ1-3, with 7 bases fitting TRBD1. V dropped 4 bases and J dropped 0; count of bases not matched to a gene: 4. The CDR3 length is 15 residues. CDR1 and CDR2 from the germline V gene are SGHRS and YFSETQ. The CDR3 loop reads CASSHGTASGNTIYF. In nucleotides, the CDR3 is TGCGCCAGCAGCCACGGGACAGCCTCTGGAAACACCATATATTTT.

The CDR3 reads CATSRDHRESEKLFF. The CDR3 bases are TGTGCCACCAGCAGAGATCACAGGGAAAGTGAAAAACTGTTTTTT. The genes are TRBV15 and TRBJ1-4; TRBD1 might be the D (6 bases). In germline, CDR1 is LNHNV, CDR2 YYDKDF (reference sequence). Trimming stripped 0 bases from V and 7 bases from J, with 12 bases between. The CDR3 is 15 residues long. The variable domain in full, with the rest retrieved from reference TRBV15 and TRBJ1-4, is DAMVIQNPRYQVTQFGKPVTLSCSQTLNHNVMYWYQQKSSQAPKLLFHYYDKDFNNEADTPDNFQSRRPNTSFCFLDIRSPGLGDTAMYLCATSRDHRESEKLFFGSGTQLSVL.

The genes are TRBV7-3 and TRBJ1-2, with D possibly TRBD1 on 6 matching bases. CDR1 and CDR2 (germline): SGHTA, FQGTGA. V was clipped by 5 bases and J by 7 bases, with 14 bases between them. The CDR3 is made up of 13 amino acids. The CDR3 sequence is CASSPGAGAGYTF. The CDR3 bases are TGTGCCAGCAGCCCCGGGGCAGGGGCTGGCTACACCTTC. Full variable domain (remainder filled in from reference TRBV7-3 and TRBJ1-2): GAGVSQTPSNKVTEKGKYVELRCDPISGHTALYWYRQSLGQGPEFLIYFQGTGAADDSGLPNDRFFAVRPEGSVSTLKIQRTERGDSAVYLCASSPGAGAGYTFGSGTRLTVV.

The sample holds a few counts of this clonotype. CDR3 DNA sequence: TGTGCCAGCAGTGAACCCGACAGTTATGGCTACACCTTC. Amino acid sequence: CASSEPDSYGYTF. The gene calls are TRBV6-1 and TRBJ1-2; D perhaps matches TRBD1 (5 bases). Germline lookup yields CDR1 MNHNS and CDR2 SASEGT. The germline V and J ends were trimmed by 2 bases and 5 bases, with 9 bases remaining between them. The CDR3 has 13 amino acids.

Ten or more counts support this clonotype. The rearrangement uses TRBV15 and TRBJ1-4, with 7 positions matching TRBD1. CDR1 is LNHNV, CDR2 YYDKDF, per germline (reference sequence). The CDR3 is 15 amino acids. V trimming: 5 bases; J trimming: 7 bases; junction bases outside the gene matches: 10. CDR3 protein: CATSVDDRAGEKLFF. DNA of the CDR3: TGTGCCACCAGCGTCGATGACAGGGCTGGTGAAAAACTGTTTTTT.

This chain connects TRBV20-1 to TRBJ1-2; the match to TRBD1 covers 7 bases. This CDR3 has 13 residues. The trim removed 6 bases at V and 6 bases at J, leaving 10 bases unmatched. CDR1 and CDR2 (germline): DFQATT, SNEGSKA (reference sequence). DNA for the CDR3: TGCAGTGCCGAGGACAGGAGAAGAGATGGCTACACCTTC. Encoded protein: CSAEDRRRDGYTF.

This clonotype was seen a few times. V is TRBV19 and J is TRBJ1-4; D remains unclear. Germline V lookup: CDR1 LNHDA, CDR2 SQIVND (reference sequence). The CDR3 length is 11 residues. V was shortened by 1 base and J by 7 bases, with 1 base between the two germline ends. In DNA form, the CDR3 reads TGTGCCAGTAGTATAGCTGAAAAACTGTTTTTT. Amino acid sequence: CASSIAEKLFF.

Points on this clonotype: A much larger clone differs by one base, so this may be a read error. The CDR3 DNA reads TGCAGTGCTAGAGCAGGACAGGACTGCGAGCAGTACTTC. Its protein product is CSARAGQDCEQYF. The chain has TRBV20-1 and TRBJ2-5; TRBD1 aligns across 7 bases. Near its end, the DNA agrees better with TRBJ2-7, so the J call may be wrong. The CDR3 contains 13 residues. In germline, CDR1 is DFQATT, CDR2 SNEGSKA (reference sequence).